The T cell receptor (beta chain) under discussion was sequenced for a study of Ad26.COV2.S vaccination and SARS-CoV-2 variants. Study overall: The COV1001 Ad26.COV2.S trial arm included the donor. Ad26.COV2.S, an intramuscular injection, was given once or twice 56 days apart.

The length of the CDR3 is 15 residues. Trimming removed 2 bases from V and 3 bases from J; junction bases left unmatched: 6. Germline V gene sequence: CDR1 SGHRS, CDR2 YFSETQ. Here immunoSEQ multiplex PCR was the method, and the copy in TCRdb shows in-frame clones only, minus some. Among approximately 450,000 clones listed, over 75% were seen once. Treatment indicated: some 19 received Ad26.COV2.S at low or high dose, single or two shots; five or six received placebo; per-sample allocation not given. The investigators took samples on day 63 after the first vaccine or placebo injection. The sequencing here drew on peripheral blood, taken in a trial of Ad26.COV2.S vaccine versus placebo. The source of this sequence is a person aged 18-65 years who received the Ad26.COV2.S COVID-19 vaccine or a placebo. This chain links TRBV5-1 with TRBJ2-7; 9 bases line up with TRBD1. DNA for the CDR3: TGCGCCAGCAGCTTTGGACAGGGGCTTAGCTACGAGCAGTACTTC. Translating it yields CASSFGQGLSYEQYF.